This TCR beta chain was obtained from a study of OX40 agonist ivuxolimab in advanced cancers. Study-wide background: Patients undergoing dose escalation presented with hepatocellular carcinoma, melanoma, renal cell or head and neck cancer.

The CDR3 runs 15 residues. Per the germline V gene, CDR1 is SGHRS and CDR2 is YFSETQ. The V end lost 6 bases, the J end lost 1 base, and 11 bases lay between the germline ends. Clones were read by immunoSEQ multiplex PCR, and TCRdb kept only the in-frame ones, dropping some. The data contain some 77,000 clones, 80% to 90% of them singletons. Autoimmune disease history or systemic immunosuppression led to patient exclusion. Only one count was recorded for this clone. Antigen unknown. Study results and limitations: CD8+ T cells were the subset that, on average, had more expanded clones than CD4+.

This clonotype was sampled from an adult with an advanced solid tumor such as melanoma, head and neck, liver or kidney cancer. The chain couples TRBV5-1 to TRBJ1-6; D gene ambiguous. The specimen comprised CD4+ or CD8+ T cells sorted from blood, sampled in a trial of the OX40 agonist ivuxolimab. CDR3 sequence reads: CASTSSLSYNSPLHF. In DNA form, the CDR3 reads TGCGCCAGCACCTCAAGCCTATCCTATAATTCACCCCTCCACTTT.